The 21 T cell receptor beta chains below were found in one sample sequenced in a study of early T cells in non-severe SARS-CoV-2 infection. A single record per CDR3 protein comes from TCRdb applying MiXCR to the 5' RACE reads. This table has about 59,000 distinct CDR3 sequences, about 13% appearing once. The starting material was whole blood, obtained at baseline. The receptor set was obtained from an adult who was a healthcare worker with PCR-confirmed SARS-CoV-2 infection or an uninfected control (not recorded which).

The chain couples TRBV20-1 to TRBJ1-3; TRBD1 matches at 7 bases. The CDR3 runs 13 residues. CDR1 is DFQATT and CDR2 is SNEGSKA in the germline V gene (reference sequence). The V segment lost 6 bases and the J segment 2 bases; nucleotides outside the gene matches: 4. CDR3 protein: CSASTGTGNTIYF. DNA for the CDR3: TGCAGTGCGTCGACAGGGACTGGAAACACCATATATTTT.

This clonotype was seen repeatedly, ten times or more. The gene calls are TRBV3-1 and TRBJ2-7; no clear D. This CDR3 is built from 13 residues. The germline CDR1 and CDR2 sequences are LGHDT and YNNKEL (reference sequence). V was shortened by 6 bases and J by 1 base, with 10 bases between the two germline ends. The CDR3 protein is CASRRTESYEQYF. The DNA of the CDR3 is TGTGCCAGCAGACGGACGGAGTCCTACGAGCAGTACTTC.

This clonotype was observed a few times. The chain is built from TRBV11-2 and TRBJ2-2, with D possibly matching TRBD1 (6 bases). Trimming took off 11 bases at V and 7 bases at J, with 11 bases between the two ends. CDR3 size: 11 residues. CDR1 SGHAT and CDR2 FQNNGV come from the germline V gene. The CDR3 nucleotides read TGTGCCTCCAGAGGGGGCGGGGAGCTGTTTTTT. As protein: CASRGGGELFF.

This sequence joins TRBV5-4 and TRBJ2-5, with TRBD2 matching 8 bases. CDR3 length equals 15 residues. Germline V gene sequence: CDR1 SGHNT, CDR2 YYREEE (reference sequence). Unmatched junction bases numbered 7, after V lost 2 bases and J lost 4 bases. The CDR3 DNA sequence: TGTGCCAGCAGCTTTAGTGCGGGAGGAGGAGAGACCCAGTACTTC. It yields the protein CASSFSAGGGETQYF.

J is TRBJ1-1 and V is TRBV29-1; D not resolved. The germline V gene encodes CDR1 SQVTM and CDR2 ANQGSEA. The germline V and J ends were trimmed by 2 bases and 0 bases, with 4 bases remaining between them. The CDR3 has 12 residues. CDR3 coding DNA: TGCAGCGTTGAACCATTGAACACTGAAGCTTTCTTT. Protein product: CSVEPLNTEAFF.

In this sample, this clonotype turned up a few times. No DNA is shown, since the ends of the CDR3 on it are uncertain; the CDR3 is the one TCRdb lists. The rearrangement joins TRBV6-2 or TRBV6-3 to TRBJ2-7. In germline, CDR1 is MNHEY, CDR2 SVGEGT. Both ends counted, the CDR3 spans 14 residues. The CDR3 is CASSSSTSFHEQYF.

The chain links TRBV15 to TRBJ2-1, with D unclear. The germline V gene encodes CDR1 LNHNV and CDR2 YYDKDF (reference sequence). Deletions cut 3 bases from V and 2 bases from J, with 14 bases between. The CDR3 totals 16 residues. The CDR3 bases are TGTGCCACCAGCAGGAAGCAAGCGTACACCTACAATGAGCAGTTCTTC. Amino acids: CATSRKQAYTYNEQFF.

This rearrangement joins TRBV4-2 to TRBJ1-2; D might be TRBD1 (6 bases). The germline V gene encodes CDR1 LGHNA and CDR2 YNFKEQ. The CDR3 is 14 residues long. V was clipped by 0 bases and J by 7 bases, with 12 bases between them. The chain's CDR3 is CASSQDRGAGGYTF. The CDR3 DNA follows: TGTGCCAGCAGCCAAGATCGGGGGGCGGGTGGCTACACCTTC.

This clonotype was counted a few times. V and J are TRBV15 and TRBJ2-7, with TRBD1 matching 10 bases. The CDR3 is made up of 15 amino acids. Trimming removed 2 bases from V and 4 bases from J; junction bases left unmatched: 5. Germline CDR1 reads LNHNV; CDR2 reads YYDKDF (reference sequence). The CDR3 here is CATSRLPGQGYEQYF. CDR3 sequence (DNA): TGTGCCACCAGCAGACTACCGGGACAGGGGTACGAGCAGTACTTC.

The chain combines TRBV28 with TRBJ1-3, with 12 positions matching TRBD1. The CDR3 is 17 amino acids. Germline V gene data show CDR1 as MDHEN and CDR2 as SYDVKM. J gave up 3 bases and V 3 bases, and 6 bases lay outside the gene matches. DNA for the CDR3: TGTGCCAGCAGTTTTAGGGACAGGGGGCGCCGTGGAAACACCATATATTTT. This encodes CASSFRDRGRRGNTIYF.

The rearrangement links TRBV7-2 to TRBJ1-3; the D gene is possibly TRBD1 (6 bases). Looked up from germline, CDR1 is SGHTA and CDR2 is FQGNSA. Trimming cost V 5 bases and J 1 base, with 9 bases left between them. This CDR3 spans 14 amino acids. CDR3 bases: TGTGCCAGCAGCCCACAGGGATCTGGAAACACCATATATTTT. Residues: CASSPQGSGNTIYF.

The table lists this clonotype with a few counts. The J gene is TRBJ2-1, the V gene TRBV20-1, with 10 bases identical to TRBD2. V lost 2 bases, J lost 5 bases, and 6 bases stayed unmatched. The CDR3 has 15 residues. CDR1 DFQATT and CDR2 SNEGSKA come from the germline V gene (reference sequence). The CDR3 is CSARKSGRADNEQFF. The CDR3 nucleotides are TGCAGTGCTAGAAAAAGCGGGAGGGCCGACAATGAGCAGTTCTTC.

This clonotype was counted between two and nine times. This CDR3 is CASSHLETSGMRNEQFF. As DNA, the CDR3 is TGTGCCAGCAGCCATCTCGAGACTAGCGGGATGAGAAATGAGCAGTTCTTC. The V and J genes are TRBV14 and TRBJ2-1; 11 positions agree with TRBD2. Per the germline V gene, CDR1 is SGHDN and CDR2 is FVKESK. V trimming: 3 bases; J trimming: 7 bases; junction bases outside the gene matches: 11. This CDR3 spans 17 amino acids. Complete variable domain (other parts from reference TRBV14 and TRBJ2-1): EAGVTQFPSHSVIEKGQTVTLRCDPISGHDNLYWYRRVMGKEIKFLLHFVKESKQDESGMPNNRFLAERTGGTYSTLKVQPAELEDSGVYFCASSHLETSGMRNEQFFGPGTRLTVL.

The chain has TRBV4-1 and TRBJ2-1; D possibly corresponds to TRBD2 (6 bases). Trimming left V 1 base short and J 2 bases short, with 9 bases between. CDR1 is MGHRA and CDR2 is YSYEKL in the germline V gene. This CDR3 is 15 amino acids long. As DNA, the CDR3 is TGCGCCAGCAGCCAAGTCCCTAGCGCCTACAATGAGCAGTTCTTC. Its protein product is CASSQVPSAYNEQFF.

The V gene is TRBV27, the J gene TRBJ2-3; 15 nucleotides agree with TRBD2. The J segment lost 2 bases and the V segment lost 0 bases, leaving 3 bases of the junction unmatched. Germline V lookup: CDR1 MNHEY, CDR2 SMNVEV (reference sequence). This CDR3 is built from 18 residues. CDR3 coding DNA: TGTGCCAGCAGTTTATCCGGACTAGCGGGGGGGGTCACAGATACGCAGTATTTT. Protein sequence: CASSLSGLAGGVTDTQYF.

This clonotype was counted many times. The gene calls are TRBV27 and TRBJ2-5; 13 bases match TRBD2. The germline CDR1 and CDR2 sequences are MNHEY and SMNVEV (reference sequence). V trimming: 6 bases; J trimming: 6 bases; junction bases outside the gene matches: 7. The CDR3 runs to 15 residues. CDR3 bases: TGTGCCAGCAGCAAACTAGCGGGGGGGCGGAAGACCCAGTACTTC. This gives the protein CASSKLAGGRKTQYF.

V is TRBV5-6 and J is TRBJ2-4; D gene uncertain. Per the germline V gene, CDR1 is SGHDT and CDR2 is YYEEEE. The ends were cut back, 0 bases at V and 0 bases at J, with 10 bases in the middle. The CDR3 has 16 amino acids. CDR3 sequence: CASSLGRALAKNIQYF. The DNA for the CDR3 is TGTGCCAGCAGCTTGGGGCGAGCCCTAGCCAAAAACATTCAGTACTTC.

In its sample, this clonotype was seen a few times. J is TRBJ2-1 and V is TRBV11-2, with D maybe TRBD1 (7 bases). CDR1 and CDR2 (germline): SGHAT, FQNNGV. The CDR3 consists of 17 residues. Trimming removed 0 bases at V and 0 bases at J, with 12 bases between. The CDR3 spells CASSLEPGGSSYNEQFF. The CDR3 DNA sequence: TGTGCCAGCAGCTTAGAACCAGGGGGGAGCTCCTACAATGAGCAGTTCTTC.

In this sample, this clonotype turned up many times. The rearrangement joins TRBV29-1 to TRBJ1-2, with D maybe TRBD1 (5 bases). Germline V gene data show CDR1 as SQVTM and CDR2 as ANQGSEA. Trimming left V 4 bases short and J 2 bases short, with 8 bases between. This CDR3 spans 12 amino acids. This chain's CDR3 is CSVGGGNYGYTF. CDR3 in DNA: TGCAGCGTTGGTGGGGGAAACTATGGCTACACCTTC.

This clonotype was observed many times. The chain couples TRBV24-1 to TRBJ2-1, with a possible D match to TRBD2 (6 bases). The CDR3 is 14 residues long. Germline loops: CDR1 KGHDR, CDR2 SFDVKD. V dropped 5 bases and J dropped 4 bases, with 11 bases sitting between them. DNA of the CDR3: TGTGCCACCAGTGCGGAGGGGCATTACAATGAGCAGTTCTTC. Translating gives CATSAEGHYNEQFF.

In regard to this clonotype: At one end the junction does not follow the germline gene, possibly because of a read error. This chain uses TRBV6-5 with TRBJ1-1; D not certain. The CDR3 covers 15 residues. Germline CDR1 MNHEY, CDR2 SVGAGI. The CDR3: CASSPDQNLNTEVFF. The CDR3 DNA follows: TGTGCCAGCAGTCCCGACCAGAATTTGAACACTGAAGTTTTCTTT.